Here is one T cell receptor beta chain with its context. What it recognizes is unknown. Clones were read by immunoSEQ multiplex PCR, and TCRdb kept only the in-frame ones, dropping some. Of around 140,000 clones in the sample, about 90% are singletons; the top ten hold 7.5% to 9.5%. This sample was taken from a study of T cell responses to AZD1222 COVID-19 vaccine. Study-wide results and limits: Compared with day 0, the breadth and depth of the Spike-specific TCR repertoire rose significantly after two doses of AZD1222. Repertoire sampling occurred only after the peak T cell response. Per reports, nearly half of all spike-specific TCRs target regions that are unmutated in variants. Seropositive status at baseline applied to only six AZD1222 recipients.

Germline CDR1 and CDR2: MDHEN and SYDVKM. The ends were cut back, 3 bases at V and 3 bases at J, with 8 bases in the middle. This CDR3 has 14 residues. This TCR came from an adult who received the MenACWY meningococcal vaccine as a control. J is TRBJ2-2 and V is TRBV28; D is possibly TRBD1 (5 bases). The sample consisted of peripheral blood, taken 28 days after the second dose of the MenACWY control vaccine. DNA of the CDR3: TGTGCCAGCAGTTTGGGGCTACACACCGGGGAGCTGTTTTTT. Its translation: CASSLGLHTGELFF.